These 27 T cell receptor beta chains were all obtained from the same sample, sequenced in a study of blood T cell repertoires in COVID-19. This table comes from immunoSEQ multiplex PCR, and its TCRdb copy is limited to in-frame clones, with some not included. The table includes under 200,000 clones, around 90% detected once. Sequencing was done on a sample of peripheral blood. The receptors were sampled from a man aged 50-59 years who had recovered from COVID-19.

CDR3 loop: CASSQSVTQPQHF. The CDR3 region has the DNA TGCGCCAGCAGCCAAAGCGTTACTCAGCCCCAGCATTTT. This chain connects TRBV4-3 to TRBJ1-5; D gene ambiguous. Trimming pared 2 bases from V and 6 bases from J, leaving 8 bases between. From germline, CDR1 is LGHNA and CDR2 YSLEER. The CDR3 has 13 amino acids.

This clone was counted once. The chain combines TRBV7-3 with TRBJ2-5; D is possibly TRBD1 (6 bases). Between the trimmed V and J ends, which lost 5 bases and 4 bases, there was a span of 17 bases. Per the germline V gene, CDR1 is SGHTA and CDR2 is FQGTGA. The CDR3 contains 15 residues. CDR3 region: CASSTGTTRSETQYF. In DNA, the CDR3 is TGTGCCAGCAGCACCGGGACAACGAGGTCAGAGACCCAGTACTTC.

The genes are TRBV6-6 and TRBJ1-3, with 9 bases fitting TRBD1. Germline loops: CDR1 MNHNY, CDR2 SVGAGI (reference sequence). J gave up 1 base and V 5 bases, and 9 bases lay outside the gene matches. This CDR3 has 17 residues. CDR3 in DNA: TGTGCCAGCAGTCCATCTGGGGGACAGGGTTCTGGAAACACCATATATTTT. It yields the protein CASSPSGGQGSGNTIYF.

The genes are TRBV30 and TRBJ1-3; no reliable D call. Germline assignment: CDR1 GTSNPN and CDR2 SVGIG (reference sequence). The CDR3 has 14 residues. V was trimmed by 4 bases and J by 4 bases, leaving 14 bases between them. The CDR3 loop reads CAWTKNEGGNTIYF. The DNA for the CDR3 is TGTGCCTGGACCAAAAACGAGGGAGGAAACACCATATATTTT. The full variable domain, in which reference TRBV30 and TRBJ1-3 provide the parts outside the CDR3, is SQTIHQWPATLVQPVGSPLSLECTVEGTSNPNLYWYRQAAGRGLQLLFYSVGIGQISSEVPQNLSASRPQDRQFILSSKKLLLSDSGFYLCAWTKNEGGNTIYFGEGSWLTVV.

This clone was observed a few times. The CDR3 protein is CASRQSGFYTF. The CDR3 DNA sequence: TGTGCCAGCAGGCAGTCAGGGTTTTACACCTTC. The gene calls are TRBV2 and TRBJ1-2; D is perhaps TRBD1 (5 bases). Trimming took off 6 bases at V and 11 bases at J, with 13 bases between the two ends. Germline CDR1 is SNHLY and CDR2 is FYNNEI. The CDR3 spans 11 residues.

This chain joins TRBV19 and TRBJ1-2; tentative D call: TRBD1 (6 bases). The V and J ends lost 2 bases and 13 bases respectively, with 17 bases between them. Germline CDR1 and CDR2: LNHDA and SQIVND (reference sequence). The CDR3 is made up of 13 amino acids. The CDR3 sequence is CASSINNRAFVTF. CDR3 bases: TGTGCCAGTAGTATAAACAACAGGGCCTTCGTCACCTTC.

The DNA for the CDR3 is TGCGCCAGCAGCTTGGGCAGGGAGGGAGGCTACACCTTC. Amino acid sequence: CASSLGREGGYTF. The chain combines TRBV5-1 with TRBJ1-2, with TRBD1 as a possible D gene (5 bases). Trimming removed 0 bases from V and 8 bases from J, with 11 bases in between. This CDR3 has 13 amino acids. From germline, CDR1 is SGHRS and CDR2 YFSETQ.

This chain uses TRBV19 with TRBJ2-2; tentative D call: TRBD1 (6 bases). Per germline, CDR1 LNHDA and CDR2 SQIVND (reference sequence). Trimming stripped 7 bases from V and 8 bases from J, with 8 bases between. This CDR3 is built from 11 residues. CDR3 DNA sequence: TGTGCCAGTACCAGGGGAGGGGAGCTGTTTTTT. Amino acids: CASTRGGELFF.

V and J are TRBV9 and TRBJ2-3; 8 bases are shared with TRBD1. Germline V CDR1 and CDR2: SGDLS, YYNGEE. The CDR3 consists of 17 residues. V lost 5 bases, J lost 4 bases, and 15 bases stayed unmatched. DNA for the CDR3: TGTGCCAGCAGTCCAGGGGAGAGACAGGGGTGGGCAGATACGCAGTATTTT. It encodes CASSPGERQGWADTQYF.

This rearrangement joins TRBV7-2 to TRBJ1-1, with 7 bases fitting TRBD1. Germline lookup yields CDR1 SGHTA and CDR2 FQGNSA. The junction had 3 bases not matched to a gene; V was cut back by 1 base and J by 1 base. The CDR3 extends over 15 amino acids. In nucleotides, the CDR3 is TGTGCCAGCAGCTTAGAGTCAGGGGGGAACACTGAAGCTTTCTTT. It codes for CASSLESGGNTEAFF.

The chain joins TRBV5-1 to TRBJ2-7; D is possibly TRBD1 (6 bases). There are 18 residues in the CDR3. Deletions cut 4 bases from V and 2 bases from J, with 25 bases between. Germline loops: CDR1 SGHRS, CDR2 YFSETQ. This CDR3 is CASSQNLRDPGATYEQYF. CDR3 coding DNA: TGCGCCAGCAGCCAGAACTTAAGGGATCCAGGGGCTACCTACGAGCAGTACTTC.

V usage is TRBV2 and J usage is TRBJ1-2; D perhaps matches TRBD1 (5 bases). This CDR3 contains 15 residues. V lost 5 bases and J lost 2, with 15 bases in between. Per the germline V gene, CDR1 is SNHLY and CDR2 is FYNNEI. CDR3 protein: CASSPTGGGNYGYTF. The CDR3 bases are TGTGCCAGCAGTCCCACCGGGGGGGGGAACTATGGCTACACCTTC.

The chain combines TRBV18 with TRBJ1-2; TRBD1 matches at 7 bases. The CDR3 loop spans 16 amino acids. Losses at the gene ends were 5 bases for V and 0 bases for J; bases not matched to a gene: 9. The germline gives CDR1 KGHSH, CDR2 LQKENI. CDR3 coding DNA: TGTGCCAGCTCAACAAGTCCAGGGGGAGCTAACTATGGCTACACCTTC. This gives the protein CASSTSPGGANYGYTF.

The CDR3, as DNA: TGTGCCAGCAGTTTGACAGACATAAGGTACGAGCAGTACTTC. Protein: CASSLTDIRYEQYF. V usage is TRBV28 and J usage is TRBJ2-7; D may be TRBD1 (5 bases). The CDR3 contains 14 residues. In germline, CDR1 is MDHEN, CDR2 SYDVKM. The V and J ends lost 3 bases and 4 bases respectively, with 13 bases between them.

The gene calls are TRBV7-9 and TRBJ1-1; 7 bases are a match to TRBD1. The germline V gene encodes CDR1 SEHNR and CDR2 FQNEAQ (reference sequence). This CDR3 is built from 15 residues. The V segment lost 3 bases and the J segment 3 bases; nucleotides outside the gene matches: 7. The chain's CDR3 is CASSFTTGYHTEAFF. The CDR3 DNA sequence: TGTGCCAGCAGCTTTACGACAGGGTACCACACTGAAGCTTTCTTT.

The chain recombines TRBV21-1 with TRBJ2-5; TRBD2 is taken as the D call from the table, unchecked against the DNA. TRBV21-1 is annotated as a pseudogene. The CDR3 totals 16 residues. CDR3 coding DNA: TGTGCCAGCAGCAAAGATGAGGTTACACCCCAAGAGACCCAGTACTTC. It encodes CASSKDEVTPQETQYF.

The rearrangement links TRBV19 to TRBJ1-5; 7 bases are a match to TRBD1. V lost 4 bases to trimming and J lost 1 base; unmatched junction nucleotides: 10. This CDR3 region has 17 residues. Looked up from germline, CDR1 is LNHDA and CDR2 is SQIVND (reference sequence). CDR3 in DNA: TGTGCCAGTAGTACGATCAACAGGGGTATGAGCAATCAGCCCCAGCATTTT. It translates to CASSTINRGMSNQPQHF.

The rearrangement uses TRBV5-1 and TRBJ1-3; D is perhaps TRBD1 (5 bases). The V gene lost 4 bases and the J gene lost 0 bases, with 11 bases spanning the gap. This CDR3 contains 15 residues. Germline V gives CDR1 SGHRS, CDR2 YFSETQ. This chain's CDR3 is CASSPSGGSGNTIYF. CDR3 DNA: TGCGCCAGCAGCCCTTCGGGGGGCTCTGGAAACACCATATATTTT.

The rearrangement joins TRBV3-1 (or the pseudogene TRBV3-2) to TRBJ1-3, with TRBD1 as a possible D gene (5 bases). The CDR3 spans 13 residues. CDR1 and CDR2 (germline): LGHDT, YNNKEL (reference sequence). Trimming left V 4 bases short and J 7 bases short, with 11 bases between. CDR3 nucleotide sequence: TGTGCCAGCAGCCTTCAGGGTAGGAACACCATATATTTT. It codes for CASSLQGRNTIYF.

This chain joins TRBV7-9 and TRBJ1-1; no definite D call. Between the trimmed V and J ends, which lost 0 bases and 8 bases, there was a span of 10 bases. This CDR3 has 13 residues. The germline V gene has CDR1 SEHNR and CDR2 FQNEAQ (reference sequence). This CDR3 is CASSLATATEAFF. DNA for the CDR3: TGTGCCAGCAGCTTAGCCACAGCAACCGAAGCTTTCTTT.

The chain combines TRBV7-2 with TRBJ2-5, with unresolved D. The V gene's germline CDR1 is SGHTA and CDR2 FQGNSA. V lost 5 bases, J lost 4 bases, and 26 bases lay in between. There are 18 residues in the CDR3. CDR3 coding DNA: TGTGCCAGCAGCCCTTCCCCCGTGGGTCGGGTATCTGTAGAGACCCAGTACTTC. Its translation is CASSPSPVGRVSVETQYF. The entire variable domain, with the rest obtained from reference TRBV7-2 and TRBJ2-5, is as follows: GAGVSQSPSNKVTEKGKDVELRCDPISGHTALYWYRQSLGQGLEFLIYFQGNSAPDKSGLPSDRFSAERTGGSVSTLTIQRTQQEDSAVYLCASSPSPVGRVSVETQYFGPGTRLLVL.

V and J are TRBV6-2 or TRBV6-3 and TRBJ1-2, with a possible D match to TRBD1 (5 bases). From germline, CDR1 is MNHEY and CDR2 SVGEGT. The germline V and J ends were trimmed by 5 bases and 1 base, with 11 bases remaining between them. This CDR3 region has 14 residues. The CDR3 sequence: CASSSGTGNYGYTF. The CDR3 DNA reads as TGTGCCAGCAGTAGCGGGACGGGTAACTATGGCTACACCTTC.

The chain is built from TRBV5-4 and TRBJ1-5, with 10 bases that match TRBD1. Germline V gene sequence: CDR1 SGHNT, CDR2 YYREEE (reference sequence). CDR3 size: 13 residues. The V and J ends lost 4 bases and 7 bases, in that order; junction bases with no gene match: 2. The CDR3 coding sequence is TGTGCCAGCAGCCCGGGACAGGGGCAGCCCCAGCATTTT. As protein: CASSPGQGQPQHF.

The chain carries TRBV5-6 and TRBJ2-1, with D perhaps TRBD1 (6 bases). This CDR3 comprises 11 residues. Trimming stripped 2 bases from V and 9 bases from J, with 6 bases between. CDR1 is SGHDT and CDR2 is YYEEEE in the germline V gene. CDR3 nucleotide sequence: TGTGCCAGCAGCTTAGGGGGTGAGCAGTTCTTC. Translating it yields CASSLGGEQFF.

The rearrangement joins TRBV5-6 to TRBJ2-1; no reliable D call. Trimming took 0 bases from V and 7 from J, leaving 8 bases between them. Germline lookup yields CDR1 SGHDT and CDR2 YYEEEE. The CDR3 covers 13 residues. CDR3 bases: TGTGCCAGCAGCTTGGCGCGTATGAATGAGCAGTTCTTC. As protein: CASSLARMNEQFF.

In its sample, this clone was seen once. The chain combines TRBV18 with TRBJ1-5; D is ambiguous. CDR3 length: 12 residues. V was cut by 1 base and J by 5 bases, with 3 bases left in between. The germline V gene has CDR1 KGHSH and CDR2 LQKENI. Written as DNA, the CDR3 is TGTGCCAGCTCACCACGCGATCAGCCCCAGCATTTT. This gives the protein CASSPRDQPQHF. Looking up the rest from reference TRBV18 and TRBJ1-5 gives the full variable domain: NAGVMQNPRHLVRRRGQEARLRCSPMKGHSHVYWYRQLPEEGLKFMVYLQKENIIDESGMPKERFSAEFPKEGPSILRIQQVVRGDSAAYFCASSPRDQPQHFGDGTRLSIL.

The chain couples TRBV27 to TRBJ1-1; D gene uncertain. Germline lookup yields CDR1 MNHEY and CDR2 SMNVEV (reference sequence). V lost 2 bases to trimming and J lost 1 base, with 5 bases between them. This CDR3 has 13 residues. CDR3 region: CASSLRGNTEAFF. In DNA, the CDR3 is TGTGCCAGCAGTTTACGGGGGAACACTGAAGCTTTCTTT.